This T cell receptor (beta chain) is from a study of blood T cells in healthy people across ages. Study-level results: A strong correlation was found between TCR beta diversity and the percentage of naive T cells.

With V trimmed by 8 bases and J by 6 bases, 2 bases remained unmatched. The CDR3 extends over 13 amino acids. CDR1 and CDR2 (germline): MNHEY, SVGEGT. For the second PCR, which ran for 7 to 11 cycles, a sample-barcoded 5' primer and a J-beta primer mix were used. One entry per CDR3 protein results from TCRdb running MiXCR on the 5' RACE reads. Of hundreds of thousands of distinct CDR3 sequences listed, over 40% are singletons. Turning to this clonotype: The antigen is undetermined.

The chain couples TRBV6-2 or TRBV6-3 to TRBJ2-1; 12 nucleotides align to TRBD2. This TCR was recovered from a man older than 75 in good health. The sequenced sample consisted of blood. CDR3 protein: CASRLAGVNEQFF. DNA for the CDR3: TGTGCCAGCCGACTAGCGGGGGTCAATGAGCAGTTCTTC.